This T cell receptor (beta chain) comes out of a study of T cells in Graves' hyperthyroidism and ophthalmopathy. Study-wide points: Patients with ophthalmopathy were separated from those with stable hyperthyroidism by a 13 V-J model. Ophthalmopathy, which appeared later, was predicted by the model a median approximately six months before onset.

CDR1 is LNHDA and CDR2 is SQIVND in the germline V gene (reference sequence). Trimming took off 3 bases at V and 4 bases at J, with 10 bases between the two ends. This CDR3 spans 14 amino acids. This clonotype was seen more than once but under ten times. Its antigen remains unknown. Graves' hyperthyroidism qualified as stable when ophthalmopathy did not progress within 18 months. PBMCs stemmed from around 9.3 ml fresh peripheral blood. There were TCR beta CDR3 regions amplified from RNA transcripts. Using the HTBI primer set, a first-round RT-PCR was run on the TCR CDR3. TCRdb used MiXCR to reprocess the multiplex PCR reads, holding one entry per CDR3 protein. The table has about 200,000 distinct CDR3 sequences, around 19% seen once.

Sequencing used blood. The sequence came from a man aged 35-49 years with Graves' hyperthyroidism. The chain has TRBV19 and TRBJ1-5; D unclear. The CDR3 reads CASSMRPINQPQHF. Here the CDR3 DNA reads TGTGCCAGTAGTATGAGGCCCATAAATCAGCCCCAGCATTTT. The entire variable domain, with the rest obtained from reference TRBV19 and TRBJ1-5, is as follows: DGGITQSPKYLFRKEGQNVTLSCEQNLNHDAMYWYRQDPGQGLRLIYYSQIVNDFQKGDIAEGYSVSREKKESFPLTVTSAQKNPTAFYLCASSMRPINQPQHFGDGTRLSIL.